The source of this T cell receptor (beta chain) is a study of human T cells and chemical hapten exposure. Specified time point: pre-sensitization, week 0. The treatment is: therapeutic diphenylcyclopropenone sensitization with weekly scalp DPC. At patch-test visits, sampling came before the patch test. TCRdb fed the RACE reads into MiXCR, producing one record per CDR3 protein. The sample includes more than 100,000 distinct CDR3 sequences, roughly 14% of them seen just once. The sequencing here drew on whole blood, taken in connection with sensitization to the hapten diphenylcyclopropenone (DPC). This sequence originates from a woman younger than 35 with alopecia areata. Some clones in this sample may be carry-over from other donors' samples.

CDR3 nucleotides: TGCAGCGTTTTTTGGGATTTTGGTCGCCATACGCAGTATTTT. Translated: CSVFWDFGRHTQYF. The chain is built from TRBV29-1 and TRBJ2-3; D uncertain. The CDR3 covers 14 residues. Germline CDR1 and CDR2: SQVTM and ANQGSEA. The ends were cut back, 5 bases at V and 7 bases at J, with 19 bases in the middle.